The 24 T cell receptor beta chains in this list originate from one sample, sequenced in a study of cytomegalovirus exposure and HLA in healthy donors. The PCR employed 60 Vbeta primers together with 13 Jbeta primers. Sequenced by immunoSEQ multiplex PCR; TCRdb stores in-frame clones only, minus some. The data contain more than 95,000 clones, 78% of them singletons. Sequenced sample: PBMCs. All receptors derive from a man under 40 in good health and CMV-seronegative.

The gene calls are TRBV28 and TRBJ2-7; D gene unclear. V was clipped by 6 bases and J by 2 bases, with 8 bases between them. The CDR3 runs to 12 residues. The germline V gene has CDR1 MDHEN and CDR2 SYDVKM. CDR3 loop: CASSPITYEQYF. CDR3 nucleotide sequence: TGTGCCAGCAGCCCTATTACCTACGAGCAGTACTTC.

In its sample, this clone was seen once. The rearrangement links TRBV9 to TRBJ2-2; D remains ambiguous. Germline V gene lookup returns CDR1 SGDLS and CDR2 YYNGEE. CDR3 size: 16 residues. V was shortened by 0 bases and J by 1 base, with 10 bases between the two germline ends. In DNA, the CDR3 is TGTGCCAGCAGCGTAGGTGGCCGATTGAACACCGGGGAGCTGTTTTTT. Its protein product is CASSVGGRLNTGELFF.

The chain carries TRBV5-8 and TRBJ1-2, with TRBD1 matching over 10 bases. V lost 2 bases to trimming and J lost 4 bases; unmatched junction nucleotides: 8. This CDR3 has 16 amino acids. Germline V CDR1 and CDR2: SGHTS, YDEGEE. The CDR3 sequence is CASSFTKDRGTYGYTF. The DNA for the CDR3 is TGTGCCAGCAGCTTTACGAAGGACAGGGGGACCTATGGCTACACCTTC.

The chain couples TRBV7-6 to TRBJ2-7, with TRBD2 matching over 8 bases. Losses at the gene ends were 4 bases for V and 6 bases for J; bases not matched to a gene: 2. CDR3 length equals 12 residues. In germline, CDR1 is SGHVS, CDR2 FNYEAQ. The CDR3 protein is CASSSGGGEQYF. DNA of the CDR3: TGTGCCAGCAGCTCGGGAGGGGGCGAGCAGTACTTC.

This clone appeared a few times. The gene calls are TRBV28 and TRBJ2-3, with D perhaps TRBD1 (6 bases). V lost 6 bases, J lost 8 bases, and 9 bases lay in between. CDR3 length: 11 residues. Looked up from germline, CDR1 is MDHEN and CDR2 is SYDVKM. The CDR3 bases are TGTGCCAGCAGCCAACAGGGTACGCAGTATTTT. This gives the protein CASSQQGTQYF.

The V and J genes are TRBV18 and TRBJ2-6; 7 bases fit TRBD1. This CDR3 is 17 amino acids long. Germline trimming cut 6 bases from V and 0 bases from J; bases unmatched to any gene: 8. The germline V gene has CDR1 KGHSH and CDR2 LQKENI. CDR3 coding DNA: TGTGCCAGCTCTCCTCGGACAGGTCGCTCTGGGGCCAACGTCCTGACTTTC. Translation: CASSPRTGRSGANVLTF.

CDR3 nucleotide sequence: TGTGCCAGCAGCACTTTAGCGGGGGCCCGCACAGATACGCAGTATTTT. Its translation: CASSTLAGARTDTQYF. The rearrangement links TRBV11-2 to TRBJ2-3; 9 positions agree with TRBD2. The CDR3 extends over 16 amino acids. CDR1 and CDR2 (germline): SGHAT, FQNNGV. V lost 5 bases, J lost 1 base, and 7 bases stayed unmatched.

This chain connects TRBV15 to TRBJ1-5; TRBD1 might be the D (5 bases). This CDR3 is built from 15 residues. The V and J ends lost 4 bases and 0 bases respectively, with 10 bases between them. Germline V gene sequence: CDR1 LNHNV, CDR2 YYDKDF (reference sequence). CDR3 sequence reads: CATSTGHNSNQPQHF. The CDR3 coding sequence is TGTGCCACCAGCACTGGACATAATAGCAATCAGCCCCAGCATTTT.

The chain links TRBV27 to TRBJ1-6; D is unclear. Trimming stripped 6 bases from V and 6 bases from J, with 15 bases between. The CDR3 has 15 amino acids. The V gene's germline CDR1 is MNHEY and CDR2 SMNVEV (reference sequence). The CDR3 nucleotides are TGTGCCAGCAGGACTACATGGGAGGGTAATTCACCCCTCCACTTT. Translating it yields CASRTTWEGNSPLHF.

This chain joins TRBV2 and TRBJ1-5; D gene ambiguous. CDR1 is SNHLY and CDR2 is FYNNEI in the germline V gene. Trimming pared 7 bases from V and 0 bases from J, leaving 16 bases between. The CDR3 extends over 16 amino acids. The CDR3 sequence: CASMPQTLASNQPQHF. DNA for the CDR3: TGTGCCAGCATGCCACAGACACTAGCTAGCAATCAGCCCCAGCATTTT.

This clone has a handful of counts. This chain connects TRBV10-3 to TRBJ2-1; possibly TRBD1 for D (6 bases). There are 16 residues in the CDR3. V gave up 3 bases and J gave up 0 bases, with 12 bases separating them. The V gene's germline CDR1 is ENHRY and CDR2 SYGVKD. The CDR3 sequence: CAISDGGQSSYNEQFF. DNA for the CDR3: TGTGCCATCAGTGATGGCGGACAGAGCTCCTACAATGAGCAGTTCTTC.

The rearrangement joins TRBV6-1 to TRBJ2-3, with TRBD2 identical over 15 bases. The CDR3 has 17 residues. The V gene's germline CDR1 is MNHNS and CDR2 SASEGT. V shed 2 bases and J 6 bases; nucleotides not matched to a gene: 6. The CDR3 region has the DNA TGTGCCAGCAGTGAATCGATAGGACTAGCGGGGGGGGATACGCAGTATTTT. Its translation: CASSESIGLAGGDTQYF.

The rearrangement links TRBV2 to TRBJ1-2; tentatively, D is TRBD1 (5 bases). Deletions cut 9 bases from V and 5 bases from J, with 13 bases between. This CDR3 is 12 amino acids long. The germline V gene encodes CDR1 SNHLY and CDR2 FYNNEI. This chain's CDR3 is CARGGGAYGYTF. The CDR3 nucleotides read TGTGCCAGGGGTGGCGGGGCATATGGCTACACCTTC.

CDR3 loop: CASSYSPTGGEKLFF. The CDR3 bases are TGTGCCAGCAGTTACTCTCCGACAGGGGGTGAAAAACTGTTTTTT. The chain combines TRBV6-5 with TRBJ1-4; 9 nucleotides agree with TRBD1. Germline V gene sequence: CDR1 MNHEY, CDR2 SVGAGI. V was pared by 0 bases and J by 7 bases, with 3 bases of the junction left unmatched. The CDR3 is 15 amino acids.

The chain couples TRBV4-1 to TRBJ1-1, with 8 bases lining up with TRBD1. The ends lost 2 bases at V and 1 base at J; junction bases unmatched: 3. Per the germline V gene, CDR1 is MGHRA and CDR2 is YSYEKL. This CDR3 region has 15 residues. The CDR3 region is CASSQPRGQNTEAFF. The CDR3 region has the DNA TGCGCCAGCAGCCAACCCAGGGGGCAGAACACTGAAGCTTTCTTT.

CDR3 nucleotides: TGCGCCAGCAGCCAAGGACGGGGGGAGGGATATGAGCAGTTCTTC. Its protein is CASSQGRGEGYEQFF. The rearrangement uses TRBV4-3 and TRBJ2-1, with 7 bases aligning to TRBD2. J was trimmed by 8 bases and V by 1 base; bases with no gene match: 8. CDR3 length: 15 amino acids. Germline V gene sequence: CDR1 LGHNA, CDR2 YSLEER.

The rearrangement uses TRBV9 and TRBJ2-1, with 9 positions matching TRBD2. V was pared by 3 bases and J by 5 bases, with 3 bases of the junction left unmatched. Germline V gene lookup returns CDR1 SGDLS and CDR2 YYNGEE. The CDR3 contains 14 residues. For the CDR3, the DNA is TGTGCCAGCAGCGCTAGCGGGACCGACAATGAGCAGTTCTTC. Protein: CASSASGTDNEQFF.

The chain uses TRBV9 and TRBJ2-7; D might be TRBD2 (7 bases). V dropped 3 bases and J dropped 0 bases, with 10 bases sitting between them. Germline V gene lookup returns CDR1 SGDLS and CDR2 YYNGEE. CDR3 length: 14 residues. This CDR3 is CASSEGGTSYEQYF. CDR3 nucleotide sequence: TGTGCCAGCAGCGAGGGGGGGACCTCCTACGAGCAGTACTTC.

The rearrangement joins TRBV6-5 to TRBJ1-1, with D perhaps TRBD1 (6 bases). The CDR3 is 14 residues long. Germline CDR1 and CDR2: MNHEY and SVGAGI. V lost 2 bases, J lost 4 bases, and 11 bases lay in between. Here the CDR3 DNA reads TGTGCCAGCAGTTACGGGGCAGGGGTCACTGAAGCTTTCTTT. It is translated as CASSYGAGVTEAFF.

CDR3 coding DNA: TGTGCCTGGGGACACATGAACACTGAAGCTTTCTTT. This codes for CAWGHMNTEAFF. This chain links TRBV30 with TRBJ1-1; TRBD1 might be the D (5 bases). Trimming removed 5 bases at V and 0 bases at J, with 7 bases between. The CDR3 length is 12 residues. Germline assignment: CDR1 GTSNPN and CDR2 SVGIG (reference sequence).

The V call is TRBV9, the J call TRBJ2-5, with 8 bases aligning to TRBD2. With V trimmed by 6 bases and J by 2 bases, 6 bases remained unmatched. Germline V gives CDR1 SGDLS, CDR2 YYNGEE. This CDR3 contains 14 residues. CDR3 in DNA: TGTGCCAGCAACCAACTAGCGGAACAAGAGACCCAGTACTTC. Protein product: CASNQLAEQETQYF. Supplemented by reference TRBV9 and TRBJ2-5, the full variable domain reads DSGVTQTPKHLITATGQRVTLRCSPRSGDLSVYWYQQSLDQGLQFLIQYYNGEERAKGNILERFSAQQFPDLHSELNLSSLELGDSALYFCASNQLAEQETQYFGPGTRLLVL.

The chain combines TRBV7-9 with TRBJ2-1; 12 nucleotides agree with TRBD2. This CDR3 comprises 15 residues. The germline CDR1 and CDR2 sequences are SEHNR and FQNEAQ (reference sequence). The V gene end was trimmed by 5 bases and the J gene end by 8 bases; junction bases not matched to a gene: 7. In nucleotides, the CDR3 is TGTGCCAGCAGCGGAACTAGCGGGAGGTTAGATGAGCAGTTCTTC. This codes for CASSGTSGRLDEQFF.

The chain combines TRBV11-2 with TRBJ2-1; the match to TRBD1 covers 8 bases. Germline-derived CDR1 and CDR2 are SGHAT and FQNNGV. J lost 0 bases, V lost 6 bases, and 7 bases had no gene match. The CDR3 sequence is 16 residues long. CDR3 region: CASSPVTGGSYNEQFF. The CDR3 nucleotides are TGTGCCAGCAGTCCTGTCACAGGGGGCTCCTACAATGAGCAGTTCTTC.

CDR3 region: CASRGSGSHEQYF. The DNA of the CDR3 is TGTGCCAGCAGGGGTAGCGGGAGCCACGAGCAGTACTTC. This sequence joins TRBV28 and TRBJ2-7; 9 nucleotides match TRBD2. V lost 6 bases and J lost 5; bases outside the gene matches: 5. The CDR3 length is 13 residues. Germline V CDR1 and CDR2: MDHEN, SYDVKM.